The T cell receptor (beta chain) under discussion was sequenced for a study of response to subunit inactivated influenza vaccine. Trimming removed 0 bases from V and 4 bases from J; junction bases left unmatched: 0. This CDR3 has 14 residues. CDR1 is DFQATT, CDR2 SNEGSKA, per germline (reference sequence). TCRdb analysed the RT-PCR reads with MiXCR anew, one entry per CDR3 protein. The sample lists hundreds of thousands of distinct CDR3 sequences, 14% occurring once. The genes are TRBV20-1 and TRBJ2-3; TRBD2 agrees at 11 bases. Source: PBMCs from blood, taken around 14 days before vaccination. The sequence derives from a man aged 50-60 years who received an inactivated influenza vaccine. As DNA, the CDR3 is TGCAGTGCTAGAGAGACTAGCGGGGCAGATACGCAGTATTTT. It is translated as CSARETSGADTQYF.